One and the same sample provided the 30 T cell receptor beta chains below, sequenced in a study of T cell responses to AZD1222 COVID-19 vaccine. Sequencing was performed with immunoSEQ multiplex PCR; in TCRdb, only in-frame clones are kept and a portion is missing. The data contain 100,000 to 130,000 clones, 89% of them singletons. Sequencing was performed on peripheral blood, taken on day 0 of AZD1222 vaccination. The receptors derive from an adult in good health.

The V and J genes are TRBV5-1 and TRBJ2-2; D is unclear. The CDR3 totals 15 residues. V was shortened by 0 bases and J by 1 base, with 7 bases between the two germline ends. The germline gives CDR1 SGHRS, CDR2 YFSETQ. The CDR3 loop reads CASSLVSGNTGELFF. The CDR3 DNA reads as TGCGCCAGCAGCTTGGTGTCCGGGAACACCGGGGAGCTGTTTTTT.

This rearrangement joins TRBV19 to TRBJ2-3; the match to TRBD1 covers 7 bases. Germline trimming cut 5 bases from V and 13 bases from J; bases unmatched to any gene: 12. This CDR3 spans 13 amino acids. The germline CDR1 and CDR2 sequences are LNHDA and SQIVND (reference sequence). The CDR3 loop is CASSLAPTGEKYF. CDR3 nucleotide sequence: TGTGCCAGTAGTTTGGCTCCAACAGGGGAAAAGTATTTT.

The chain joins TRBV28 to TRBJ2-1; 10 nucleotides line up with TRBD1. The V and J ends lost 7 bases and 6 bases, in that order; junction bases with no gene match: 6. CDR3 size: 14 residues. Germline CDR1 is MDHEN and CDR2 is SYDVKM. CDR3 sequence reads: CASKLGDRGNEQFF. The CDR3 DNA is TGTGCCAGCAAACTCGGGGACAGGGGCAATGAGCAGTTCTTC.

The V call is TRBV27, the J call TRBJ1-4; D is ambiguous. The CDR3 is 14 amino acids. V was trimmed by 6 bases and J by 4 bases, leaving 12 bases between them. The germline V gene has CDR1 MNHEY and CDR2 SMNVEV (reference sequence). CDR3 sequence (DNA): TGTGCCAGCAGCAGGATGGTGCGTAATGAAAAACTGTTTTTT. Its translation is CASSRMVRNEKLFF.

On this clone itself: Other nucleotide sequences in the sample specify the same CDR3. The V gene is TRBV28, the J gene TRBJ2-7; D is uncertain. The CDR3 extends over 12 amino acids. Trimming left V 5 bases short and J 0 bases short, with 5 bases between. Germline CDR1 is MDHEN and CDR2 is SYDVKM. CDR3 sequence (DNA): TGTGCCAGCAGTCTCGGCTCCTACGAGCAGTACTTC. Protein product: CASSLGSYEQYF.

The CDR3 nucleotides read TGTGCCAGTAGTACGGTGCAGGTCGCTGAAAAACTGTTTTTT. It yields the protein CASSTVQVAEKLFF. The gene calls are TRBV19 and TRBJ1-4; D remains ambiguous. Trimming stripped 4 bases from V and 7 bases from J, with 13 bases between. The CDR3 spans 14 residues. Germline loops: CDR1 LNHDA, CDR2 SQIVND (reference sequence). The entire variable domain, with the rest obtained from reference TRBV19 and TRBJ1-4, is as follows: DGGITQSPKYLFRKEGQNVTLSCEQNLNHDAMYWYRQDPGQGLRLIYYSQIVNDFQKGDIAEGYSVSREKKESFPLTVTSAQKNPTAFYLCASSTVQVAEKLFFGSGTQLSVL.

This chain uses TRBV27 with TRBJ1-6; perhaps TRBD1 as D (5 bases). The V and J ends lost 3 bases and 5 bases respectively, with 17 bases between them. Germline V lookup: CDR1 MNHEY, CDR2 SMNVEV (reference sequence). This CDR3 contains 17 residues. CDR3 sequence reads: CASSFRVIGTDNSPLHF. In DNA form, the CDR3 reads TGTGCCAGCAGTTTTCGCGTTATCGGGACCGATAATTCACCCCTCCACTTT.

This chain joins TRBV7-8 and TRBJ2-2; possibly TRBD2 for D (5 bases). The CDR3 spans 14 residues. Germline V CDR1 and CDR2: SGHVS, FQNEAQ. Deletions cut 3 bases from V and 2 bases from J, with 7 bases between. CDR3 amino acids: CASSFGLNTGELFF. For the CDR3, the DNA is TGTGCCAGCAGCTTCGGACTTAACACCGGGGAGCTGTTTTTT.

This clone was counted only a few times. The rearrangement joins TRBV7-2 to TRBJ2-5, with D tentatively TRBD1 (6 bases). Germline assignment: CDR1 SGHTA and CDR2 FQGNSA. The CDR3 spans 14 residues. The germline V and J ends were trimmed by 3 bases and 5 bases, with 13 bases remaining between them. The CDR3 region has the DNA TGTGCCAGCAGCTTCGACGGGACAAGGGAGACCCAGTACTTC. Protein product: CASSFDGTRETQYF.

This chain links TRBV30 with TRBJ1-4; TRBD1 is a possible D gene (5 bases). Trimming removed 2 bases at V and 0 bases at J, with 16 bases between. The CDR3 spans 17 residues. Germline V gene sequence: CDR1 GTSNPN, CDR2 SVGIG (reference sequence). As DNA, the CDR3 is TGTGCCTGGAGTAGACGGGAGGACACGGCAACTAATGAAAAACTGTTTTTT. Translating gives CAWSRREDTATNEKLFF.

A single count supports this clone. CDR3 bases: TGTGCCAGCTCACCACTTGACGGGGGTGAAGCTTTCTTT. Residues: CASSPLDGGEAFF. The chain is built from TRBV18 and TRBJ1-1; TRBD1 is a possible D gene (5 bases). The CDR3 totals 13 residues. The V gene lost 1 base and the J gene lost 7 bases, with 10 bases spanning the gap. Germline-derived CDR1 and CDR2 are KGHSH and LQKENI.

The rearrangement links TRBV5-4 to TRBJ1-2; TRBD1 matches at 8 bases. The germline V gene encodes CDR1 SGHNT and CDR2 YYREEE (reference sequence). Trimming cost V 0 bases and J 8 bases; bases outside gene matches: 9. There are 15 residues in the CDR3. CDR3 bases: TGTGCCAGCAGCTTGGGAGACAGGGGCTTCCTAGGCTACACCTTC. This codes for CASSLGDRGFLGYTF.

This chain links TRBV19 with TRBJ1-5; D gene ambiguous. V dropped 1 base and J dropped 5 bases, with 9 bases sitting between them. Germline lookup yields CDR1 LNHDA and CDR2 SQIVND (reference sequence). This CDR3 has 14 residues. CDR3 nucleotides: TGTGCCAGTAGTATAGGTAGCAGATATCAGCCCCAGCATTTT. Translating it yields CASSIGSRYQPQHF.

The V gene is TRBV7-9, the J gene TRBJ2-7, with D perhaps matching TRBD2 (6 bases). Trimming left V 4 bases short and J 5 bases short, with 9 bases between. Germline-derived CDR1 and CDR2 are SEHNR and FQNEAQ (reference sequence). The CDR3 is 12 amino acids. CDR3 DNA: TGTGCCAGCAGCTCCTGGACTAACGAGCAGTACTTC. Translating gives CASSSWTNEQYF.

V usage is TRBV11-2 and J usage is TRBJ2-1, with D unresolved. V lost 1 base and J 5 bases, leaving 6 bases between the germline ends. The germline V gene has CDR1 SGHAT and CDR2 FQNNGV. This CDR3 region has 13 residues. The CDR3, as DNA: TGTGCCAGCAGCTTAGTTTTTGACAATGAGCAGTTCTTC. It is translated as CASSLVFDNEQFF.

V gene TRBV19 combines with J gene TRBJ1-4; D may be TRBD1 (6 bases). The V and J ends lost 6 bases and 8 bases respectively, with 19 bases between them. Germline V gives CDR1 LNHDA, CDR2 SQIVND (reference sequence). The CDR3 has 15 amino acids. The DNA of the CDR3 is TGTGCCAGTAGCCGGGGGCAGTCCTCGGAGGAAAAACTGTTTTTT. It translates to CASSRGQSSEEKLFF.

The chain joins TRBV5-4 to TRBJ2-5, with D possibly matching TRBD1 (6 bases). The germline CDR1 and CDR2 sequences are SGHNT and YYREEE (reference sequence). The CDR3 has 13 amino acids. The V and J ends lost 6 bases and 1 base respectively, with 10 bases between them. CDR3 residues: CASNDRTQETQYF. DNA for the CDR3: TGTGCCAGCAACGACAGGACCCAAGAGACCCAGTACTTC.

The CDR3 DNA is TGTGCCAGCAGCTGGGGGCAGGGGGCGCAAAACACTGAAGCTTTCTTT. Amino acid sequence: CASSWGQGAQNTEAFF. The genes are TRBV5-4 and TRBJ1-1; 8 positions match TRBD1. The CDR3 is 16 residues long. The V gene end was trimmed by 3 bases and the J gene end by 2 bases; junction bases not matched to a gene: 9. Germline CDR1 SGHNT, CDR2 YYREEE (reference sequence). The full variable domain, completed using reference TRBV5-4 and TRBJ1-1, is ETGVTQSPTHLIKTRGQQVTLRCSSQSGHNTVSWYQQALGQGPQFIFQYYREEENGRGNFPPRFSGLQFPNYSSELNVNALELDDSALYLCASSWGQGAQNTEAFFGQGTRLTVV.

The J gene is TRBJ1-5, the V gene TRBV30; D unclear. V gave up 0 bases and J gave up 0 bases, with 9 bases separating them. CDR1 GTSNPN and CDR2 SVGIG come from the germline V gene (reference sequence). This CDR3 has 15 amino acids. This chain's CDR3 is CAWSVRGNSNQPQHF. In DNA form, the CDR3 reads TGTGCCTGGAGTGTACGAGGGAATAGCAATCAGCCCCAGCATTTT. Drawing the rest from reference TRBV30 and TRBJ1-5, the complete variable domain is SQTIHQWPATLVQPVGSPLSLECTVEGTSNPNLYWYRQAAGRGLQLLFYSVGIGQISSEVPQNLSASRPQDRQFILSSKKLLLSDSGFYLCAWSVRGNSNQPQHFGDGTRLSIL.

The CDR3 DNA reads as TGTGCCAGCAGCGTAGAGGAAGGGGGCGGGGAGCTGTTTTTT. Translating it yields CASSVEEGGGELFF. This chain uses TRBV9 with TRBJ2-2; TRBD1 might be the D (6 bases). The CDR3 spans 14 residues. Germline assignment: CDR1 SGDLS and CDR2 YYNGEE. Between the trimmed V and J ends, which lost 0 bases and 7 bases, there was a span of 10 bases.

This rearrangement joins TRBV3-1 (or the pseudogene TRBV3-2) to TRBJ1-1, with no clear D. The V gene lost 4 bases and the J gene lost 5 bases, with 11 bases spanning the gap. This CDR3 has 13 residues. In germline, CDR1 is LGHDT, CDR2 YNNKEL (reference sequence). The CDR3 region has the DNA TGTGCCAGCAGCCGAGGACGGGTAACTGAAGCTTTCTTT. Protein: CASSRGRVTEAFF.

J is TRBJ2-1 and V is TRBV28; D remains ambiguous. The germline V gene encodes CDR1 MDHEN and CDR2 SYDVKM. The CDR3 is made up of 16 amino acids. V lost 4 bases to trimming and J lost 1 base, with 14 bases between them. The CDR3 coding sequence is TGTGCCAGCAGTTCCCCCCCAAGCGCTTCCTACAATGAGCAGTTCTTC. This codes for CASSSPPSASYNEQFF.

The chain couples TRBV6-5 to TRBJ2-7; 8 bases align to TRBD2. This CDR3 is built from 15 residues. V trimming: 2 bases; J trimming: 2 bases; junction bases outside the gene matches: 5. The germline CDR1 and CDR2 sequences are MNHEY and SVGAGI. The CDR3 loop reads CASSYERAGAYEQYF. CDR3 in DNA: TGTGCCAGCAGTTACGAGCGAGCGGGGGCCTACGAGCAGTACTTC.

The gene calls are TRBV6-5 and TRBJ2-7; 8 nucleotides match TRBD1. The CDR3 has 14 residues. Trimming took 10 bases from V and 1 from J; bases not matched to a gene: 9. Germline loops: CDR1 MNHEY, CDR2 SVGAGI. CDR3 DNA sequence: TGTGCCATAAAAGCGCAGGGGGCGTCCTACGAGCAGTACTTC. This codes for CAIKAQGASYEQYF.

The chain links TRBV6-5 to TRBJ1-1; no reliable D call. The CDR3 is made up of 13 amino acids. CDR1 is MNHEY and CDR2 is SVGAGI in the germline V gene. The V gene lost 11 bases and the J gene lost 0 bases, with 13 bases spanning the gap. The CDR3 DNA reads TGTGCCGAAAGCCGGCAGCTGAACACTGAAGCTTTCTTT. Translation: CAESRQLNTEAFF.

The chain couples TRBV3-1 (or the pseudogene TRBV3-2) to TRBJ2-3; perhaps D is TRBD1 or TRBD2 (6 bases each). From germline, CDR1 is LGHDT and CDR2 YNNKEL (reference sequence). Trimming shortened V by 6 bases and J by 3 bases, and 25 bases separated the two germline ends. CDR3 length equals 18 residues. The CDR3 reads CASSSKLLGGRATDTQYF. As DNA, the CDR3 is TGTGCCAGCAGTAGCAAACTACTCGGGGGCCGGGCGACAGATACGCAGTATTTT.

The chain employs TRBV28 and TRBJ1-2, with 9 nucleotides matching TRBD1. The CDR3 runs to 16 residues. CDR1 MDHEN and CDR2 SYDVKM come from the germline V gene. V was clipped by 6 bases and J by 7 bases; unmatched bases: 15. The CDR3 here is CASSPGGVQGAGGYTF. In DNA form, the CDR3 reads TGTGCCAGCAGCCCCGGTGGAGTACAGGGGGCGGGTGGCTACACCTTC.

CDR3 coding DNA: TGTGCCAGCAGGGTAGCGCCAGGTGGGGAGCAGTACTTC. Translating gives CASRVAPGGEQYF. The chain employs TRBV6-5 and TRBJ2-7; D is possibly TRBD2 (5 bases). Trimming stripped 6 bases from V and 7 bases from J, with 16 bases between. Germline loops: CDR1 MNHEY, CDR2 SVGAGI. The CDR3 loop spans 13 amino acids.

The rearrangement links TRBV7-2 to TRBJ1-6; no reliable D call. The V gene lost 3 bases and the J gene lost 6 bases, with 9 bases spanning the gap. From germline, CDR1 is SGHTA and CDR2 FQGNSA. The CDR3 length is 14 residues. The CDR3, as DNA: TGTGCCAGCAGCTTTACACAGTTTAATTCACCCCTCCACTTT. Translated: CASSFTQFNSPLHF.

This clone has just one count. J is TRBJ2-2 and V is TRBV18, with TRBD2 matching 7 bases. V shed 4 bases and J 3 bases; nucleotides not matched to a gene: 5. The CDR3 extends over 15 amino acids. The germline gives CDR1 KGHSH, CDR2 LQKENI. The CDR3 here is CASSLRLADTGELFF. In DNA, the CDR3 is TGTGCCAGCTCACTGCGGCTAGCGGACACCGGGGAGCTGTTTTTT. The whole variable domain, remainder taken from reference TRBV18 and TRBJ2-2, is NAGVMQNPRHLVRRRGQEARLRCSPMKGHSHVYWYRQLPEEGLKFMVYLQKENIIDESGMPKERFSAEFPKEGPSILRIQQVVRGDSAAYFCASSLRLADTGELFFGEGSRLTVL.